This T cell receptor (beta chain) was sequenced during a study of OX40 agonist ivuxolimab in advanced cancers. Some background on the complete study: Ivuxolimab, which targeted the costimulatory receptor OX40 (CD134), was an agonistic, fully human IgG2 monoclonal antibody. Intravenous ivuxolimab was administered to patients every 2 weeks at six dose levels: 0.01, 0.1, 0.3, 1.5, 3 and 10 mg/kg. Among the approximately 50 dose-escalation patients, about 20 had hepatocellular carcinoma, 15 or so melanoma, 9 renal cell carcinoma and 9 head and neck cancer. In the dose-escalation cohort, 82.7% of patients were male, and the mean age was around 60 years, with a range of about 23 to 85. Prior anti-PD-1, anti-PD-L1 or anti-CTLA-4 therapy was permitted, and checkpoint inhibitors had been received by under 50% of dose-escalation patients. Partial responses occurred in three dose-escalation patients, of whom one had hepatocellular carcinoma and two had cutaneous melanoma. Peripheral TCRbeta sequencing was intended to test whether TCR sequence diversity was altered and clonal T-cell expansion was caused by ivuxolimab. The paper covers the monotherapy dose-escalation part of the phase I ivuxolimab trial, which included N ≈ 50 patients.

This clone turned up a few times. Its antigen is not yet known. No qualities accompany the bases; no much larger clone lies one base away. CDR1 and CDR2 are drawn from the germline V gene (reference sequence): MNHEY, SMNVEV. Germline trimming amounts to 5 bases on V and 5 bases on J, with 8 as the count of junction bases outside the gene matches. The CDR3 sequence holds 15 residues, the cysteine and phenylalanine included. Only the CDR3 DNA stays, 45 bases, in frame from base 1. Patients with autoimmune disease history or receiving systemic immunosuppression were excluded from the trial. Peripheral blood for TCR sequencing was collected from all dose cohorts at baseline, on cycle 4 day 1, and on cycle 7 day 1. The samples were drawn from a first-in-human, open-label, multicenter phase I dose-escalation trial of ivuxolimab. The trial enrolled adults with locally advanced or metastatic head and neck squamous cell, hepatocellular, melanoma or renal cell carcinoma. Before TCR sequencing, CD4+ T cells and CD8+ T cells from peripheral blood were sorted into separate populations.

Genomic DNA was extracted from sorted cells for sequencing of the TCRbeta CDR3 region. The immunoSEQ Assay was used for sequencing of TCRbeta CDR3 regions. This is the immuneACCESS table as TCRdb keeps it, with only in-frame sequences that have V and J called. A part of the clones is gone; compared with another copy, unresolved V genes explain less than half, and the rest is unexplained. Recorded for this sample are around 4,600 clones; about two thirds of them occurred a single time. The ten largest account for under 75% of the sample. The paper's findings and limits, for the study overall: Which antigens the clonally expanded peripheral T cells were specific for was not determined. After ivuxolimab, expanded clones were on average more numerous among CD8+ T cells than among CD4+ T cells. In the 0.1-3.0 mg/kg groups, partial responders were among the patients with the lowest normalized peripheral clonal expansion, particularly in CD8+ T cells. At doses of 0.1 to 3.0 mg/kg, clonal expansion of both CD4+ and CD8+ blood T cells was observed from baseline to week 6. Low levels of normalized T-cell clonal expansion were also seen in some nonresponding patients.

The sample in question was CD4+ or CD8+ T cells sorted from blood, obtained in a trial of the OX40 agonist ivuxolimab. The clonotype was recovered from an adult with an advanced solid tumor such as melanoma, head and neck, liver or kidney cancer. The chain is made from TRBV27 and TRBJ2-2; 7 nucleotides in the junction match TRBD1. CDR3 sequence: CASSPRDSLTGELFF. In nucleotides, the sequence is TGTGCCAGCAGTCCCAGGGACAGCCTAACCGGGGAGCTGTTTTTT.